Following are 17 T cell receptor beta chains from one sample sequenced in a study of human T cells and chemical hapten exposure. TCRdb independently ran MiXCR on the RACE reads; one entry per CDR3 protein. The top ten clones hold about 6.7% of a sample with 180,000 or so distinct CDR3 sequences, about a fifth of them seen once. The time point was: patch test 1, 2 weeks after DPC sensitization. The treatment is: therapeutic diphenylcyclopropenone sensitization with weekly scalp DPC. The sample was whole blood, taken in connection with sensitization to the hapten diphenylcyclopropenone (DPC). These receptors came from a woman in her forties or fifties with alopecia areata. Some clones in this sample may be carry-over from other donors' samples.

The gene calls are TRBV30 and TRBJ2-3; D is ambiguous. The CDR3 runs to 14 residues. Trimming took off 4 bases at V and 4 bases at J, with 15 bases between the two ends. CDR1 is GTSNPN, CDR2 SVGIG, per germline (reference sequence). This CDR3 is CAWKEQHASDTQYF. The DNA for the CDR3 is TGTGCCTGGAAGGAACAGCACGCCTCAGATACGCAGTATTTT.

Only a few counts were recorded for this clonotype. CDR3 in amino acids: CASSFSGSSYNEQFF. The CDR3 DNA sequence: TGCGCCAGCAGCTTCAGCGGAAGCTCCTACAATGAGCAGTTCTTC. The chain employs TRBV5-1 and TRBJ2-1, with D tentatively TRBD2 (5 bases). From germline, CDR1 is SGHRS and CDR2 YFSETQ. This CDR3 spans 15 amino acids. Between the trimmed V and J ends, which lost 2 bases and 0 bases, there was a span of 9 bases. The full variable domain, rest sourced from reference TRBV5-1 and TRBJ2-1, is KAGVTQTPRYLIKTRGQQVTLSCSPISGHRSVSWYQQTPGQGLQFLFEYFSETQRNKGNFPGRFSGRQFSNSRSEMNVSTLELGDSALYLCASSFSGSSYNEQFFGPGTRLTVL.

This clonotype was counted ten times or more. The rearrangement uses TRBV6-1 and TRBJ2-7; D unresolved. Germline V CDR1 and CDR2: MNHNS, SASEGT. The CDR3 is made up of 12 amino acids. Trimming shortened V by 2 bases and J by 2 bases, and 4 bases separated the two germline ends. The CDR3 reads CASSEIAYEQYF. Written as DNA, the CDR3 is TGTGCCAGCAGTGAAATTGCCTACGAGCAGTACTTC.

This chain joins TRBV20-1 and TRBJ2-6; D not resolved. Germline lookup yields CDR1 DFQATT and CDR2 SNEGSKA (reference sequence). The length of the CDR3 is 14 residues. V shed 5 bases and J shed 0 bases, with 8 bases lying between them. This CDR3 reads CSAGRPSGANVLTF. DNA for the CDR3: TGCAGTGCTGGACGGCCCTCTGGGGCCAACGTCCTGACTTTC.

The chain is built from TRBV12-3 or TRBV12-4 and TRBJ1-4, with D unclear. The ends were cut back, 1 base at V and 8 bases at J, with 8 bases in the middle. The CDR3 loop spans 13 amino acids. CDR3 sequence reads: CASSLETGEKLFF. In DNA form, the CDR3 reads TGTGCCAGCAGTTTAGAGACTGGGGAAAAACTGTTTTTT.

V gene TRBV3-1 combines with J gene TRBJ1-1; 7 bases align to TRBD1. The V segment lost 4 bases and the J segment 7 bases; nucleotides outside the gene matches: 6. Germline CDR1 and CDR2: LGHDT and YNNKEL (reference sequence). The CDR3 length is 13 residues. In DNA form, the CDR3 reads TGTGCCAGCAGCCTCGGACAGGAACTTGAAGCTTTCTTT. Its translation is CASSLGQELEAFF.

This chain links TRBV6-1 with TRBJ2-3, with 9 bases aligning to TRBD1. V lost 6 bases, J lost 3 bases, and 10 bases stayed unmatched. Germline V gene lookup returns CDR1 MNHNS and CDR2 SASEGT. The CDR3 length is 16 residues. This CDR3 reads CASRPDRDRATDTQYF. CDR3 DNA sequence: TGTGCCAGCAGACCAGACCGGGACAGGGCTACAGATACGCAGTATTTT.

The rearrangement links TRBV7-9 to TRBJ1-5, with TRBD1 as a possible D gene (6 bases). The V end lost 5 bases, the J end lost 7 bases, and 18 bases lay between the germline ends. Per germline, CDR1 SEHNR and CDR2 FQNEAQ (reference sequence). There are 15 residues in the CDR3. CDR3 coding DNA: TGTGCCAGCAGCCATCAACAGGGCTCCCCCCAGCCCCAGCATTTT. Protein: CASSHQQGSPQPQHF.

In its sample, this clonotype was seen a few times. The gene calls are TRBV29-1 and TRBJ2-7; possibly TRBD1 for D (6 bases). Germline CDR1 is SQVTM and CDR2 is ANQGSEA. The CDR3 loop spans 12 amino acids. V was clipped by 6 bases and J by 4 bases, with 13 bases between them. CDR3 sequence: CSVSTGAYEQYF. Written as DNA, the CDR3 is TGCAGCGTCTCGACAGGTGCTTACGAGCAGTACTTC.

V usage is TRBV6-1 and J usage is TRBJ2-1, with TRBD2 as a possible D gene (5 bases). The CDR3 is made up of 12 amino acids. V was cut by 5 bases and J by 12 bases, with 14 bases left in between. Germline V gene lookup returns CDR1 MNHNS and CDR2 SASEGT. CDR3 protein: CASSPGLGMQFF. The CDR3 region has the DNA TGTGCCAGCAGTCCAGGACTGGGCATGCAGTTCTTC.

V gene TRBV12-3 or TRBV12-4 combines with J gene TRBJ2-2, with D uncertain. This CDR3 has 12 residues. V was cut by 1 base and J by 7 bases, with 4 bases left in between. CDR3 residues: CASSLGIGELFF. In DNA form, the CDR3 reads TGTGCCAGCAGTTTAGGCATCGGGGAGCTGTTTTTT.

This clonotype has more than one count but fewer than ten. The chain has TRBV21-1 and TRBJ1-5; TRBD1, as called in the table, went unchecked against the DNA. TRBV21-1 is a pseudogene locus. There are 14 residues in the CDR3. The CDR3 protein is CASSRGQKNQPQHF. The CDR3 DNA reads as TGTGCCAGCAGCAGAGGACAGAAAAATCAGCCCCAGCATTTT.

In nucleotides, the CDR3 is TGCGCCAGCAGACAGGGCCCGCTTAGCGGACACACAGATACGCAGTATTTT. Residues: CASRQGPLSGHTDTQYF. This chain joins TRBV5-1 and TRBJ2-3; D tentatively fits TRBD1 or TRBD2 (6 bases each). V shed 5 bases and J shed 2 bases, with 21 bases lying between them. The CDR3 is 17 amino acids. Germline V gene sequence: CDR1 SGHRS, CDR2 YFSETQ.

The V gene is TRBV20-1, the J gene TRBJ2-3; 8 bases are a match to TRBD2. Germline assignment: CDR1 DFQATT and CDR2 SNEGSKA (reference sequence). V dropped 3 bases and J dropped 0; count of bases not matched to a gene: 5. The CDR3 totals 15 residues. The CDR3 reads CSASWLAGSTDTQYF. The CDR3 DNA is TGCAGTGCTAGTTGGCTAGCGGGCAGCACAGATACGCAGTATTTT.

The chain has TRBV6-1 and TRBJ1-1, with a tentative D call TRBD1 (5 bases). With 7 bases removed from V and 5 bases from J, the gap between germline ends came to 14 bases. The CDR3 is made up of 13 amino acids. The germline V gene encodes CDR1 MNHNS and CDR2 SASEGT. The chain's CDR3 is CASTMDGGTEAFF. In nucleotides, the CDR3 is TGTGCCAGCACCATGGACGGGGGGACTGAAGCTTTCTTT.

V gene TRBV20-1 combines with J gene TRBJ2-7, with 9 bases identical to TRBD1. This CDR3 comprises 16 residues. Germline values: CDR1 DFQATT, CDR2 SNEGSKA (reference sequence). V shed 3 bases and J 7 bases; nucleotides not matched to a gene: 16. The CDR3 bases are TGCAGTGCTAGGGGCTCGGCTGGACAGGGGATAGGGGAGCAGTACTTC. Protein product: CSARGSAGQGIGEQYF.

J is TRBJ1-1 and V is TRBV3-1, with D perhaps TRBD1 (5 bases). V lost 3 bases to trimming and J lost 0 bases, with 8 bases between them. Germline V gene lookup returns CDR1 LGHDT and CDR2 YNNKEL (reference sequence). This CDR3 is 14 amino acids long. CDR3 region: CASSHDRMNTEAFF. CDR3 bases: TGTGCCAGCAGCCATGACAGAATGAACACTGAAGCTTTCTTT.